This TCR beta chain is drawn from a study of T cell changes during pregnancy in multiple sclerosis. This clone appeared once. The data were produced by immunoSEQ multiplex PCR, yet TCRdb's version contains in-frame clones alone and is incomplete. The sample has some 75,000 clones, 90% to 95% seen once; the top ten hold about 1%. The sample in question was peripheral blood, obtained in the second trimester of pregnancy. This TCR was sampled from a female donor with multiple sclerosis, enrolled in a pregnancy study.

The CDR3 region is CASSLRSGKQETQYF. The DNA for the CDR3 is TGTGCCAGCAGCTTGAGGAGCGGGAAGCAAGAGACCCAGTACTTC. The chain has TRBV5-4 and TRBJ2-5, with 7 nucleotides matching TRBD2. Germline V gene sequence: CDR1 SGHNT, CDR2 YYREEE (reference sequence). Germline trimming cut 1 base from V and 2 bases from J; bases unmatched to any gene: 5. The CDR3 is 15 amino acids.